Following are 11 T cell receptor beta chains from one sample sequenced in a study of T-cell reconstitution after alpha-beta-depleted transplantation in children (dated by TCRdb to about 2016). Receptor amplification or capture employed PCR. Sequenced using an Illumina HiSeq 2500. TCR libraries were prepared with molecular barcoding, using unique molecular identifiers to normalize TCRbeta repertoire quantification. The raw public reads went through TCRdb reprocessing: fastp at Q25, MiXCR clone calling, in-frame beta chains kept. Duplicate CDR3 protein sequences are folded into a single record with the most common DNA and genes. The sample table lists a few hundred thousand distinct CDR3 sequences, over 10% of them with a count of one. Around 2.2% of the sample is taken by the ten largest. This specimen's treatment or condition label, interpreted: allogeneic hematopoietic cell transplantation with graft depleted of TCRalphabeta T cells and CD19 B cells.

This specimen was PBMCs, mostly from graft donor cells, taken 360 days after TCRalphabeta/CD19-depleted stem cell transplant. The receptor set was obtained from a male patient younger than 18 who had a stem cell transplant for acute myeloid leukemia, so the T cells may come from the graft donor.

This clonotype was picked up many times. The chain uses TRBV7-2 and TRBJ2-1; D might be TRBD2 (5 bases). Trimming left V 7 bases short and J 3 bases short, with 10 bases between. Germline CDR1 reads SGHTA; CDR2 reads FQGNSA. The CDR3 covers 13 residues. CDR3 in amino acids: CASKSEGYNEQFF. The CDR3 DNA is TGTGCCAGCAAATCCGAGGGCTACAATGAGCAGTTCTTC.

This clonotype was observed many times. This sequence joins TRBV6-5 and TRBJ1-6, with D unclear. The V end lost 0 bases, the J end lost 9 bases, and 12 bases lay between the germline ends. Germline assignment: CDR1 MNHEY and CDR2 SVGAGI. The CDR3 contains 15 residues. The CDR3 reads CASSYSSEGFSPLHF. The CDR3 bases are TGTGCCAGCAGTTACTCTAGCGAGGGATTTTCACCCCTCCACTTT.

This clonotype has a count of ten or more. This chain uses TRBV6-5 with TRBJ2-5; 12 nucleotides line up with TRBD2. Trimming at V came to 7 bases and at J to 0 bases, leaving 9 bases not matched to a gene. Germline V gene lookup returns CDR1 MNHEY and CDR2 SVGAGI. The CDR3 runs to 17 residues. CDR3 sequence (DNA): TGTGCCAGCAACTCCGGGACTAGCGGGCTCTACCAAGAGACCCAGTACTTC. Its protein is CASNSGTSGLYQETQYF.

A few counts support this clonotype. The chain carries TRBV12-3 or TRBV12-4 and TRBJ2-1; 8 bases line up with TRBD2. Trimming removed 4 bases from V and 8 bases from J; junction bases left unmatched: 7. The CDR3 is 14 residues long. Here the CDR3 reads CASSSSSGSYEQFF. CDR3 in DNA: TGTGCCAGCAGTTCCTCCAGCGGGAGCTATGAGCAGTTCTTC.

This clonotype occurred a few times. The chain has TRBV12-3 or TRBV12-4 and TRBJ1-5; TRBD1 might be the D (5 bases). V lost 8 bases, J lost 2 bases, and 13 bases lay in between. CDR3 length: 14 residues. CDR3 sequence: CASGGGIGNQPQHF. CDR3 DNA sequence: TGTGCCAGCGGGGGGGGGATCGGCAATCAGCCCCAGCATTTT.

This clonotype was picked up a small number of times. The CDR3 nucleotides are TGTGCCAGCAGCGCCAAGGTTAGCGGGTTCTACAATGAGCAGTTCTTC. It yields the protein CASSAKVSGFYNEQFF. The chain couples TRBV9 to TRBJ2-1; the match to TRBD2 covers 7 bases. The CDR3 contains 16 residues. Germline-derived CDR1 and CDR2 are SGDLS and YYNGEE. The J segment lost 3 bases and the V segment lost 3 bases, leaving 9 bases of the junction unmatched. Together with reference TRBV9 and TRBJ2-1, the CDR3 gives the full variable domain: DSGVTQTPKHLITATGQRVTLRCSPRSGDLSVYWYQQSLDQGLQFLIQYYNGEERAKGNILERFSAQQFPDLHSELNLSSLELGDSALYFCASSAKVSGFYNEQFFGPGTRLTVL.

V is TRBV5-6 and J is TRBJ2-1, with D hard to call. The CDR3 extends over 13 amino acids. CDR1 is SGHDT and CDR2 is YYEEEE in the germline V gene. Trimming took 3 bases from V and 4 from J, leaving 8 bases between them. CDR3 loop: CASSSWQYNEQFF. In DNA, the CDR3 is TGTGCCAGCAGCTCCTGGCAGTACAATGAGCAGTTCTTC. The full variable domain, its missing parts supplied by reference TRBV5-6 and TRBJ2-1, is DAGVTQSPTHLIKTRGQQVTLRCSPKSGHDTVSWYQQALGQGPQFIFQYYEEEERQRGNFPDRFSGHQFPNYSSELNVNALLLGDSALYLCASSSWQYNEQFFGPGTRLTVL.

This CDR3 is CSARPPDGPSYEQYF. CDR3 nucleotide sequence: TGCAGTGCTAGACCCCCTGACGGGCCCTCCTACGAGCAGTACTTC. The gene calls are TRBV20-1 and TRBJ2-7; D not resolved. Germline CDR1 is DFQATT and CDR2 is SNEGSKA (reference sequence). CDR3 size: 15 residues. V lost 2 bases and J lost 0, with 14 bases in between.

This clonotype was observed a few times. The V gene is TRBV28, the J gene TRBJ2-7, with TRBD2 identical over 7 bases. V lost 4 bases, J lost 3 bases, and 9 bases stayed unmatched. The germline CDR1 and CDR2 sequences are MDHEN and SYDVKM. The CDR3 extends over 15 amino acids. The CDR3 loop reads CASSSPWEGRYEQYF. As DNA, the CDR3 is TGTGCCAGCAGTTCCCCTTGGGAGGGGCGCTACGAGCAGTACTTC.

The V gene is TRBV5-4, the J gene TRBJ2-2; 10 nucleotides align to TRBD2. Germline V gene lookup returns CDR1 SGHNT and CDR2 YYREEE (reference sequence). The CDR3 extends over 16 amino acids. Unmatched junction bases numbered 4, after V lost 1 base and J lost 4 bases. CDR3 in DNA: TGTGCCAGCAGCTTGCTAGCGGGAGCTAGCACCGGGGAGCTGTTTTTT. Translating it yields CASSLLAGASTGELFF.

In its sample, this clonotype was seen many times. The chain carries TRBV11-3 and TRBJ2-3; TRBD2 is a possible D gene (5 bases). In germline, CDR1 is SGHNT, CDR2 YENEEA. This CDR3 is built from 13 residues. The germline V and J ends were trimmed by 2 bases and 7 bases, with 10 bases remaining between them. The CDR3: CASSLTSINTQYF. The DNA for the CDR3 is TGTGCCAGCAGCTTAACTAGTATCAATACGCAGTATTTT.